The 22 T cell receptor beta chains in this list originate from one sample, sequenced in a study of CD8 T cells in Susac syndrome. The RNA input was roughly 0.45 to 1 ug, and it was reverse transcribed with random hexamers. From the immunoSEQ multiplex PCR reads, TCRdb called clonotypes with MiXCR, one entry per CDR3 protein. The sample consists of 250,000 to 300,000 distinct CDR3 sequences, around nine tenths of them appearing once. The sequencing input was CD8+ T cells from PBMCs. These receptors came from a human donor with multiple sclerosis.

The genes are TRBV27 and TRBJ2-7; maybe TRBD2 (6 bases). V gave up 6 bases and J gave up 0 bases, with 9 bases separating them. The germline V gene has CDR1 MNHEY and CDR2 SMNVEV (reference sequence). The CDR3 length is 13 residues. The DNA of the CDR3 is TGTGCCAGCAGCCAGCGGGTCTCCTACGAGCAGTACTTC. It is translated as CASSQRVSYEQYF.

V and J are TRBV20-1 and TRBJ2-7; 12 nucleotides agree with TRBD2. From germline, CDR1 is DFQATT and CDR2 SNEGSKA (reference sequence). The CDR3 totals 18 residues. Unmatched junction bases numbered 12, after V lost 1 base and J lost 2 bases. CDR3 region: CSARVDEWTSGATYEQYF. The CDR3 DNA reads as TGCAGTGCTAGAGTCGACGAATGGACTAGCGGGGCAACCTACGAGCAGTACTTC.

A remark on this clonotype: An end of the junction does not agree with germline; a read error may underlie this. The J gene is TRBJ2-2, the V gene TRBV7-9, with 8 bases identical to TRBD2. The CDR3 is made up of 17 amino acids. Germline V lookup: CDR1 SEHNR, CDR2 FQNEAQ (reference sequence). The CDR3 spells CARSWLAGLEATGELFF. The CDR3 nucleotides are TGTGCCAGGAGCTGGCTAGCGGGCTTAGAAGCCACCGGGGAGCTGTTTTTT.

CDR3 sequence reads: CASSQEAGASNQPQHF. For the CDR3, the DNA is TGTGCCAGCAGCCAAGAGGCCGGGGCTAGCAATCAGCCCCAGCATTTT. The chain has TRBV4-2 and TRBJ1-5; tentatively, D is TRBD1 (5 bases). Germline CDR1 LGHNA, CDR2 YNFKEQ. The CDR3 spans 16 residues. The V gene lost 0 bases and the J gene lost 0 bases, with 9 bases spanning the gap.

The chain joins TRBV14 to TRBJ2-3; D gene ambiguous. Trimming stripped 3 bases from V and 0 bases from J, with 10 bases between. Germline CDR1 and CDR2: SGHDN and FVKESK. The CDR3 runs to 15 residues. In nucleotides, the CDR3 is TGTGCCAGCAGCCATATATCCGGGAGCACAGATACGCAGTATTTT. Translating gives CASSHISGSTDTQYF.

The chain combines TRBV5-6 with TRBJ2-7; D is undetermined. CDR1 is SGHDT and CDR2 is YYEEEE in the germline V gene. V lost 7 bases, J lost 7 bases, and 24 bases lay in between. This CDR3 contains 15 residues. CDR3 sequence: CASGWTPTPSWEQYF. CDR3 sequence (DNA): TGTGCCAGCGGGTGGACGCCAACCCCTTCCTGGGAGCAGTACTTC.

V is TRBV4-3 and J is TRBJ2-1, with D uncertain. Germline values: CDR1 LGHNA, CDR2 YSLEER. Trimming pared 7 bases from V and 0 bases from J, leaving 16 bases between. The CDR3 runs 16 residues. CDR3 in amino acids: CASTTAWKSSYNEQFF. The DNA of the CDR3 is TGCGCCAGCACAACGGCGTGGAAAAGCTCCTACAATGAGCAGTTCTTC.

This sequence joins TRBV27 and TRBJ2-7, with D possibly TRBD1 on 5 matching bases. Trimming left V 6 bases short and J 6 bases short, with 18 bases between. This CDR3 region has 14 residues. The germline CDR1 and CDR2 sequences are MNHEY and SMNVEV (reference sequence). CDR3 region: CASRDTGLWGEQYF. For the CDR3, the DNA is TGTGCCAGCAGAGATACAGGCCTCTGGGGCGAGCAGTACTTC.

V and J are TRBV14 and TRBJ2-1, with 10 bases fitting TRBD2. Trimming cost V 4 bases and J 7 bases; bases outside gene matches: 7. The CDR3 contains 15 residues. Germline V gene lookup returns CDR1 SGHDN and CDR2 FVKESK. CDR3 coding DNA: TGTGCCAGCAGCCCTAGCGGGAGTCTGGTGAATGAGCAGTTCTTC. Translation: CASSPSGSLVNEQFF.

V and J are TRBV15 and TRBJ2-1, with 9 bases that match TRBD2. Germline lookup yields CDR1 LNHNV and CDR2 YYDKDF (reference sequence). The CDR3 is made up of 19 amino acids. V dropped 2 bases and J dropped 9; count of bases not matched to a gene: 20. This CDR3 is CATSRLPVSAGGADPEQFF. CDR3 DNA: TGTGCCACCAGCAGACTACCCGTATCAGCGGGGGGAGCCGATCCTGAGCAGTTCTTC.

CDR3 in amino acids: CASTAHILAATDTQYF. Here the CDR3 DNA reads TGTGCCAGCACCGCACATATCTTAGCGGCCACAGATACGCAGTATTTT. This sequence joins TRBV7-9 and TRBJ2-3, with D possibly being TRBD2 (6 bases). In germline, CDR1 is SEHNR, CDR2 FQNEAQ (reference sequence). Trimming pared 7 bases from V and 2 bases from J, leaving 19 bases between. The CDR3 is made up of 16 amino acids.

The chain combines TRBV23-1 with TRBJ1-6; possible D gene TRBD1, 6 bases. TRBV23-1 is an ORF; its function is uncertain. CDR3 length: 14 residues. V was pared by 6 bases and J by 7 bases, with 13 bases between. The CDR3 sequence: CASSSGTQNSPLHF. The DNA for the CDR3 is TGCGCCAGCAGCTCCGGGACACAGAATTCACCCCTCCACTTT.

CDR3 DNA: TGTGCCAGCAGCTTGTTAAGCTTGGCGCAGTATTTT. Encoded protein: CASSLLSLAQYF. This chain uses TRBV5-6 with TRBJ2-3; no definite D call. CDR1 is SGHDT, CDR2 YYEEEE, per germline. CDR3 length: 12 amino acids. Trimming pared 1 base from V and 10 bases from J, leaving 10 bases between.

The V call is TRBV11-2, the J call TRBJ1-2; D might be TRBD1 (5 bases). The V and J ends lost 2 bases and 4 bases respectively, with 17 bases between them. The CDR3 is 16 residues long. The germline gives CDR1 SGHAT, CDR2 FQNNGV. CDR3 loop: CASSLRGETGVYGYTF. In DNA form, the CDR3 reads TGTGCCAGCAGCTTACGAGGGGAAACTGGAGTCTATGGCTACACCTTC.

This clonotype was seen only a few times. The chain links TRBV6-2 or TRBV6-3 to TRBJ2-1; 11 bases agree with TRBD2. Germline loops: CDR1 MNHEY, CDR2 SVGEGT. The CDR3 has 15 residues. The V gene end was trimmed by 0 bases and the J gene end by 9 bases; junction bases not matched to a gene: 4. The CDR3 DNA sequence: TGTGCCAGCAGTTACTCGAATAGCGGGGGGGCTGAGCAGTTCTTC. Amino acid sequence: CASSYSNSGGAEQFF.

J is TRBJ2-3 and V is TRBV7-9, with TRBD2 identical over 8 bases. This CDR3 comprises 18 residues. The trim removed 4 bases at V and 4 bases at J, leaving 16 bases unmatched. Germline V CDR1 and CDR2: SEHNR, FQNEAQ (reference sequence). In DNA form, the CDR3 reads TGTGCCAGCAGCTATCCGACTTCGGCTAGCGGGCACCCAGATACGCAGTATTTT. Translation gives CASSYPTSASGHPDTQYF.

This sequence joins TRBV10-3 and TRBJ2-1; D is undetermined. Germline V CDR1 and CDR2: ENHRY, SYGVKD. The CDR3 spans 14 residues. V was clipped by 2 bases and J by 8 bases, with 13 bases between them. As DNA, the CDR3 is TGTGCCATCAGTGAGAAGGATTTTAACGATGAGCAGTTCTTC. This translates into CAISEKDFNDEQFF.

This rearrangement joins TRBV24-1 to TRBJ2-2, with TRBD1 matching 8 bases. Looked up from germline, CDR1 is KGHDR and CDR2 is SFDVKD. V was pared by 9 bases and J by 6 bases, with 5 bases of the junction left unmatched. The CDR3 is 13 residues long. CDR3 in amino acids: CATQETGAGELFF. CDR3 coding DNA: TGTGCCACCCAAGAGACAGGGGCCGGGGAGCTGTTTTTT.

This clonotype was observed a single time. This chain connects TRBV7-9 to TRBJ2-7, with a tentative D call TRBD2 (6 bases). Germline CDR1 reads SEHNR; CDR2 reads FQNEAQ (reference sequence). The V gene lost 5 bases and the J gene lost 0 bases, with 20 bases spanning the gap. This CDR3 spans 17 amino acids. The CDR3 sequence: CASSPRLGGGSSYEQYF. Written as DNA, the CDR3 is TGTGCCAGCAGCCCCCGTTTAGGTGGGGGGAGCTCCTACGAGCAGTACTTC.

The CDR3 spells CASSIGTGIRNEQFF. CDR3 bases: TGTGCCAGTAGTATAGGGACAGGGATTCGGAATGAGCAGTTCTTC. The chain couples TRBV19 to TRBJ2-1, with 8 positions matching TRBD1. The trim removed 1 base at V and 7 bases at J, leaving 6 bases unmatched. This CDR3 is built from 15 residues. The germline V gene has CDR1 LNHDA and CDR2 SQIVND (reference sequence).

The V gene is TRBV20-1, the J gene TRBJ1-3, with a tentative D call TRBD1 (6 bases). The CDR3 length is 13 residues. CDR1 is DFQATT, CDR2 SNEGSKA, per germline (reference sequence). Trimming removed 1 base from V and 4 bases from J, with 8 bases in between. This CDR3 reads CSARAGAGNTIYF. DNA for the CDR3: TGCAGTGCTAGAGCAGGGGCAGGAAACACCATATATTTT.

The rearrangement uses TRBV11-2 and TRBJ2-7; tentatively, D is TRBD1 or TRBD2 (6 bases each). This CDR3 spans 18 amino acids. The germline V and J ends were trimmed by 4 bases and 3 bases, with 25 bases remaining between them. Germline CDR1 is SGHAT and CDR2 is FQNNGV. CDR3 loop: CASSSGAGLSGRDYEQYF. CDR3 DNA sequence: TGTGCCAGCAGCTCAGGGGCGGGACTCTCTGGCCGAGACTACGAGCAGTACTTC.